This TCR beta chain derives from a study of shared T cell receptors in the human thymus. Germline CDR1 LNHNV, CDR2 YYDKDF (reference sequence). The CDR3 runs to 16 residues. The ends were cut back, 4 bases at V and 8 bases at J, with 20 bases in the middle. TCRdb keeps only in-frame clones here, not all; method: immunoSEQ multiplex PCR. The sample lists about 660,000 clones, 70% to 90% occurring once. These same records also appear under a second study, on human thymus T cells. That report notes: Corrective cardiac operations yielded the resected thymus tissue. In thymic and blood repertoires alike, V and J usage looked biased. Among unrelated individuals, related research reported thymic repertoires that overlapped highly.

The origin of this receptor is a boy under two years old with a congenital heart defect. J is TRBJ1-4 and V is TRBV15; a possible D gene is TRBD1 (6 bases). Sample: thymocytes. The CDR3 sequence: CATSKRDRPINEKLFF. The CDR3 DNA follows: TGTGCCACCAGCAAAAGAGACAGGCCGATTAACGAAAAACTGTTTTTT. Variable domain in full (rest from reference TRBV15 and TRBJ1-4): DAMVIQNPRYQVTQFGKPVTLSCSQTLNHNVMYWYQQKSSQAPKLLFHYYDKDFNNEADTPDNFQSRRPNTSFCFLDIRSPGLGDTAMYLCATSKRDRPINEKLFFGSGTQLSVL.